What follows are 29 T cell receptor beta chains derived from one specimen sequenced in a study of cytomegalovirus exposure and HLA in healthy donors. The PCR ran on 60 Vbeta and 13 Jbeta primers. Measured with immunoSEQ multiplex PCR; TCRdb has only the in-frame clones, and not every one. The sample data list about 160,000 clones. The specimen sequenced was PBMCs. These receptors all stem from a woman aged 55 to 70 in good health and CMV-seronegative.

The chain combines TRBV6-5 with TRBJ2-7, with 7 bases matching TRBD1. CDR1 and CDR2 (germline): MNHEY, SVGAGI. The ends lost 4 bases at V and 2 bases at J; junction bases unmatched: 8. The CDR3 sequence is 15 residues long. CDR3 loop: CASSLLQGVTYEQYF. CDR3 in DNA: TGTGCCAGCAGTTTGCTCCAGGGGGTGACCTACGAGCAGTACTTC.

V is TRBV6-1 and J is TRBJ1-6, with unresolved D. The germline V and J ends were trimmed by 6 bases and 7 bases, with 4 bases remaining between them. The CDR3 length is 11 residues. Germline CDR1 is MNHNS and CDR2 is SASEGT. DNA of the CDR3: TGTGCCAGCAGACAGAATTCACCCCTCCACTTT. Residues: CASRQNSPLHF.

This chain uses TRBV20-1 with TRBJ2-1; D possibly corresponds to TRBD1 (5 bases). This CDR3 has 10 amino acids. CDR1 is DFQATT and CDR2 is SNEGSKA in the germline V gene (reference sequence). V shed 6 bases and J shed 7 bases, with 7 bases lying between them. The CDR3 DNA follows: TGCAGTGCCCAGGGAAATGAGCAGTTCTTC. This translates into CSAQGNEQFF.

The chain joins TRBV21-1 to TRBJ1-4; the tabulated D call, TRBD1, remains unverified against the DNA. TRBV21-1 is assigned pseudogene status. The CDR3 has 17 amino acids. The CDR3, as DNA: TGTGCCAGCAGCAAAACCCGGACAGAAACCAATAATGAAAAACTGTTTTTT. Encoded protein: CASSKTRTETNNEKLFF.

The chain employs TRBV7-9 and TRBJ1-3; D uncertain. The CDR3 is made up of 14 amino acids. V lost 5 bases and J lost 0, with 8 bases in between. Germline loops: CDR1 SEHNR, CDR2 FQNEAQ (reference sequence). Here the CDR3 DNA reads TGTGCCAGCAGCGCAGGTCGCTCTGGAAACACCATATATTTT. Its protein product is CASSAGRSGNTIYF.

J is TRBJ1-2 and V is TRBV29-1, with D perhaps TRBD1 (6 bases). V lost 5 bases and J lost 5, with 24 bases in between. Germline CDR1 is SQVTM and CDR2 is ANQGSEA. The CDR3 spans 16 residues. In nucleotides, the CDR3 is TGCAGCGTTCTAAGGACCACAGGGACCTCCCTTTATGGCTACACCTTC. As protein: CSVLRTTGTSLYGYTF. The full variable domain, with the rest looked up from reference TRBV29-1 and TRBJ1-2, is SAVISQKPSRDICQRGTSLTIQCQVDSQVTMMFWYRQQPGQSLTLIATANQGSEATYESGFVIDKFPISRPNLTFSTLTVSNMSPEDSSIYLCSVLRTTGTSLYGYTFGSGTRLTVV.

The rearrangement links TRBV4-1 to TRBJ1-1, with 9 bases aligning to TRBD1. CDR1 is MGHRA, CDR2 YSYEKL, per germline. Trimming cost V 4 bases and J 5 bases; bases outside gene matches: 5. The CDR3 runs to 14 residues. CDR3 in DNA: TGCGCCAGCAGCCGAGGACAGGGGAGGACTGAAGCTTTCTTT. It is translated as CASSRGQGRTEAFF.

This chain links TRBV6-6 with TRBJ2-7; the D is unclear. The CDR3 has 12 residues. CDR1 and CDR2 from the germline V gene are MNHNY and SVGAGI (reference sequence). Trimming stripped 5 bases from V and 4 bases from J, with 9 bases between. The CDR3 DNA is TGTGCCAGCAGTCCCCCCACTTACGAGCAGTACTTC. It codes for CASSPPTYEQYF.

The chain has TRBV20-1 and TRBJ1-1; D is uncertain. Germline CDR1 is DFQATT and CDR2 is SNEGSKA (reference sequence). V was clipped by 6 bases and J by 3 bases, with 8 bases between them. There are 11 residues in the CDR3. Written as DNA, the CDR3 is TGCAGTGCCCTCCGGGACACTGAAGCTTTCTTT. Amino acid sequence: CSALRDTEAFF.

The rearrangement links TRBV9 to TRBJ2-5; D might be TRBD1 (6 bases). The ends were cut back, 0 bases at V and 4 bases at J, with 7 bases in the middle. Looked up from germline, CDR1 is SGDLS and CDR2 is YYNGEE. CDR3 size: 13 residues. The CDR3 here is CASSVGGGETQYF. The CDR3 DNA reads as TGTGCCAGCAGCGTAGGAGGGGGAGAGACCCAGTACTTC.

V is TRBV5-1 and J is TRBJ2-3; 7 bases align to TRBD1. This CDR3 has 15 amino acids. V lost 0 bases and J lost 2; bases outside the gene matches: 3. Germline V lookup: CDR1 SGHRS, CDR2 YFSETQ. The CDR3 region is CASSLEGTDTDTQYF. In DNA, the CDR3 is TGCGCCAGCAGCTTGGAAGGGACAGACACAGATACGCAGTATTTT.

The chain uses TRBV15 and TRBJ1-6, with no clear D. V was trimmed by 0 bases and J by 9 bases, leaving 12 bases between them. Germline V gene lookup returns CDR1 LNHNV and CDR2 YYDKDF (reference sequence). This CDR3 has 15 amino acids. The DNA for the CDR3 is TGTGCCACCAGCAGAGAGGAGCTCAGAGGTTCACCCCTCCACTTT. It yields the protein CATSREELRGSPLHF.

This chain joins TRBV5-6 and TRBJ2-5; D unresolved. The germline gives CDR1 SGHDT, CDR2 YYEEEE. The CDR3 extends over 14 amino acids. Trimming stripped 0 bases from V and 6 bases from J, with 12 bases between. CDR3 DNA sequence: TGTGCCAGCAGCTTGGGGCAGCCGGGTCAGACCCAGTACTTC. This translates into CASSLGQPGQTQYF.

Here the CDR3 reads CAISDRGAGEKLFF. The CDR3 DNA reads TGTGCCATCAGTGATCGTGGGGCTGGGGAAAAACTGTTTTTT. The J gene is TRBJ1-4, the V gene TRBV10-3; D might be TRBD1 (5 bases). This CDR3 is 14 amino acids long. The V and J ends lost 3 bases and 8 bases respectively, with 13 bases between them. Germline V gene data show CDR1 as ENHRY and CDR2 as SYGVKD.

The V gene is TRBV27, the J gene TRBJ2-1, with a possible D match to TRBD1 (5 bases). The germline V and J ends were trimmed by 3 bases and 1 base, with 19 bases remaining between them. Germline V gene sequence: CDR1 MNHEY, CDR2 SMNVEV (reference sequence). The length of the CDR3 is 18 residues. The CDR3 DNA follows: TGTGCCAGCAGTTTGGGGCGTAGGGGTGGGGAATCCTACAATGAGCAGTTCTTC. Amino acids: CASSLGRRGGESYNEQFF.

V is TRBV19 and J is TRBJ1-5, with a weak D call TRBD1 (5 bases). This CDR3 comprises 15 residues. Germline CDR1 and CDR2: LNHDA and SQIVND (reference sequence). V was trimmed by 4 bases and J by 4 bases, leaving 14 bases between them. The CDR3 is CASSKGTGGNQPQHF. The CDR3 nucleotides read TGTGCCAGTAGTAAAGGGACGGGAGGGAATCAGCCCCAGCATTTT.

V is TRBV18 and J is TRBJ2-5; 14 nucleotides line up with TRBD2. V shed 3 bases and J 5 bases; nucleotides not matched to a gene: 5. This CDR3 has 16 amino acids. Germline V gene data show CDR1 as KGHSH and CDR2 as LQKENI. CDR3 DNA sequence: TGTGCCAGCTCACCCGGGACTAGCGGGAGCGGGGAGACCCAGTACTTC. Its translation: CASSPGTSGSGETQYF.

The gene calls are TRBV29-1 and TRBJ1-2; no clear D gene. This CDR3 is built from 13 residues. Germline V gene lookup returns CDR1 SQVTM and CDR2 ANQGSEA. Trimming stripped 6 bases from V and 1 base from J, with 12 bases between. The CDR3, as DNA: TGCAGCGTCCGCGGCCAAAGTAACTATGGCTACACCTTC. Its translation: CSVRGQSNYGYTF. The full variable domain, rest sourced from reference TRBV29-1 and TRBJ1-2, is SAVISQKPSRDICQRGTSLTIQCQVDSQVTMMFWYRQQPGQSLTLIATANQGSEATYESGFVIDKFPISRPNLTFSTLTVSNMSPEDSSIYLCSVRGQSNYGYTFGSGTRLTVV.

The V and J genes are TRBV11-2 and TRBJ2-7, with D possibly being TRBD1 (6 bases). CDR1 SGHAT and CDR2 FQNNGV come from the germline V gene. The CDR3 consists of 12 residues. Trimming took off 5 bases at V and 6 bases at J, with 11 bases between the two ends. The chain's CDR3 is CASSREGVEQYF. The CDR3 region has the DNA TGTGCCAGCAGCCGCGAGGGGGTCGAGCAGTACTTC.

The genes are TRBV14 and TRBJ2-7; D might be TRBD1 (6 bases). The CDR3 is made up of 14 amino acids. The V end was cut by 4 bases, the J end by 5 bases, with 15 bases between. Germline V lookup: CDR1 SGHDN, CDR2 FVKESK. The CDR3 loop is CASSLIGQFDEQYF. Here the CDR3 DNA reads TGTGCCAGCAGCCTTATAGGACAGTTCGACGAGCAGTACTTC.

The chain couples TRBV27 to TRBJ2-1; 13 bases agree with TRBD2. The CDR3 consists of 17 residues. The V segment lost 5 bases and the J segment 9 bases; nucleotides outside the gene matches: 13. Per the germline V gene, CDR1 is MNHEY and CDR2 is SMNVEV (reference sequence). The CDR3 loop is CASSIYPPGLAGSEQFF. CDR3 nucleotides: TGTGCCAGCAGTATCTATCCCCCGGGACTAGCGGGGAGTGAGCAGTTCTTC.

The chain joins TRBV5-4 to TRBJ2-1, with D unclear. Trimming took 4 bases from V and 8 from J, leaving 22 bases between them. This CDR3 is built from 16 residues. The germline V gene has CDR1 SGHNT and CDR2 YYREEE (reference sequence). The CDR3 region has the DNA TGTGCCAGCAGCCCGCCCGGTAAGCTCCCTGCCGATGAGCAGTTCTTC. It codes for CASSPPGKLPADEQFF.

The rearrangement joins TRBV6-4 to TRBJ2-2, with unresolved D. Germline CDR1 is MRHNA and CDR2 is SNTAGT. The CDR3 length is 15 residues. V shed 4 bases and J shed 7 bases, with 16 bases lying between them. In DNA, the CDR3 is TGTGCCAGCAGTGTTATGGGCAACGCCGGCGGGGAGCTGTTTTTT. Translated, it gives CASSVMGNAGGELFF.

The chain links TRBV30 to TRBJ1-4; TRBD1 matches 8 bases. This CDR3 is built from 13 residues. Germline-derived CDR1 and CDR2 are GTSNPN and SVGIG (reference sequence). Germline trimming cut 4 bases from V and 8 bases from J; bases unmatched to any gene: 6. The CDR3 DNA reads TGTGCCTGGATGGGACAGGCGGCGGAAAAACTGTTTTTT. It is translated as CAWMGQAAEKLFF.

The CDR3 DNA reads as TGTGCCACCAGCAGAGCTCTTGCCCAGGCAGACTCCTACGAGCAGTACTTC. It is translated as CATSRALAQADSYEQYF. This sequence joins TRBV15 and TRBJ2-7; D is unclear. Germline CDR1 reads LNHNV; CDR2 reads YYDKDF (reference sequence). The CDR3 has 17 amino acids. V lost 1 base and J lost 0, with 16 bases in between.

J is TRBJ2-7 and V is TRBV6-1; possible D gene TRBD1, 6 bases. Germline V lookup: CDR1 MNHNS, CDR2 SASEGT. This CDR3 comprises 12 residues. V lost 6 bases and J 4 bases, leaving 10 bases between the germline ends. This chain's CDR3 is CASRLDRYEQYF. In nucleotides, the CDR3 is TGTGCCAGCAGATTGGACAGATACGAGCAGTACTTC.

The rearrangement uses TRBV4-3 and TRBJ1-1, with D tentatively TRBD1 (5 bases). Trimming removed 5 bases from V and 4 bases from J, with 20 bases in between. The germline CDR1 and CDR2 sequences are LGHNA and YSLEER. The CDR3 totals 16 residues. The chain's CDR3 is CASSSKGIQGGTEAFF. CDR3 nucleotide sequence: TGCGCCAGCAGCTCAAAAGGGATTCAGGGTGGCACTGAAGCTTTCTTT.

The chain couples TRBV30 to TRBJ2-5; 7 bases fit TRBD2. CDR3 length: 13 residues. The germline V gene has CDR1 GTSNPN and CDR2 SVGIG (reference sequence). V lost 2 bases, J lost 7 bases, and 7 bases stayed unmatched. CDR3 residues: CAWSRVGRGTQYF. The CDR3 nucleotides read TGTGCCTGGAGTAGGGTGGGGAGGGGGACCCAGTACTTC.

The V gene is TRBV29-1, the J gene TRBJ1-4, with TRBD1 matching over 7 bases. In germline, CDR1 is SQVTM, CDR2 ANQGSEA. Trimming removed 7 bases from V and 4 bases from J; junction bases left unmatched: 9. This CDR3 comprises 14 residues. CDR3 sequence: CSASQGQFNEKLFF. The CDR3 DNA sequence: TGCAGCGCCTCTCAGGGACAGTTTAATGAAAAACTGTTTTTT.